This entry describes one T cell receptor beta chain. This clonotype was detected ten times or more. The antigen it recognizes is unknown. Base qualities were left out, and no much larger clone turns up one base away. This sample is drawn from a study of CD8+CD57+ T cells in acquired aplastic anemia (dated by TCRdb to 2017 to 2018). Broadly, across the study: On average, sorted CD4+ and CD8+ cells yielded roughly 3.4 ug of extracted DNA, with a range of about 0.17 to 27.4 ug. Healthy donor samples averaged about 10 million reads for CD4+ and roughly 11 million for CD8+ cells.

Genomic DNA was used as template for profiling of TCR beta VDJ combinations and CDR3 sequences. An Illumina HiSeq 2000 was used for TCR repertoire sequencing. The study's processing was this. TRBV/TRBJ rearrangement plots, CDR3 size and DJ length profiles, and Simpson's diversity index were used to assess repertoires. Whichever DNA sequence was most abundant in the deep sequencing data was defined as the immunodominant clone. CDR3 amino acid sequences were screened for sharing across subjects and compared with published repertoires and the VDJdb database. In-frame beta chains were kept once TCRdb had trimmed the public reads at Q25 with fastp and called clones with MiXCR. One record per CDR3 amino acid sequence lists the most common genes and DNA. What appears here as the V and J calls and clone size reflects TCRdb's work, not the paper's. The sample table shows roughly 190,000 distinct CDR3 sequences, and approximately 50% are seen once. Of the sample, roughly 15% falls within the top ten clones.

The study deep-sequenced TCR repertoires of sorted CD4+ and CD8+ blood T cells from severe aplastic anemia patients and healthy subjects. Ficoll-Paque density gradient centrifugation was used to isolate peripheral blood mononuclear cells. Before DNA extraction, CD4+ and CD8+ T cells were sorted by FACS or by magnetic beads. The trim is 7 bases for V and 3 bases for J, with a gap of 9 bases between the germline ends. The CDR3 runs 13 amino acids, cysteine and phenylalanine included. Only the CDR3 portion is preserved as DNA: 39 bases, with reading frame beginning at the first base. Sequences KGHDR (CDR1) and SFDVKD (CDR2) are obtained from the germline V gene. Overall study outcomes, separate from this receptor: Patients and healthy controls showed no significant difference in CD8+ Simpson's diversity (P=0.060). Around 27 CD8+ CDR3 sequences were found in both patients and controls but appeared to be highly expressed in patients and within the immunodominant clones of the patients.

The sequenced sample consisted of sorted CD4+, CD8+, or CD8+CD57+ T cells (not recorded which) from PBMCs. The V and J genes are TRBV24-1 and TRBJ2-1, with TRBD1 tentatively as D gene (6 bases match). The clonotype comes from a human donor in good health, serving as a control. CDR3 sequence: CATSPGHYNEQFF. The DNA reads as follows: TGTGCCACCAGCCCGGGACACTACAATGAGCAGTTCTTC.